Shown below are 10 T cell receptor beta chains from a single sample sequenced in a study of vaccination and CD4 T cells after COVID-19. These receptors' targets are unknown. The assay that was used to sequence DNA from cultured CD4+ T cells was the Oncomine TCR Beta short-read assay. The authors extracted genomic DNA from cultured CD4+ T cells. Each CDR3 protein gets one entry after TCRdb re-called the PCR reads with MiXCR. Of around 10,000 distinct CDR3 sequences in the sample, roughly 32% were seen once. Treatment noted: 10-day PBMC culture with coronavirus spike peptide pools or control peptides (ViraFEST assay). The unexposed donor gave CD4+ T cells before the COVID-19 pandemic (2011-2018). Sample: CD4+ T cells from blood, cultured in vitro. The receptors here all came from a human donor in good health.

The CDR3 sequence: CASSLGGPAAQFF. The CDR3 DNA is TGTGCCAGTAGTTTGGGCGGGCCCGCGGCGCAGTTCTTC. This chain connects TRBV19 to TRBJ2-1; the D gene is possibly TRBD2 (5 bases). Germline V gene data show CDR1 as LNHDA and CDR2 as SQIVND (reference sequence). The V end lost 5 bases, the J end lost 12 bases, and 17 bases lay between the germline ends. This CDR3 spans 13 amino acids. The whole variable domain, filled in from reference TRBV19 and TRBJ2-1, reads DGGITQSPKYLFRKEGQNVTLSCEQNLNHDAMYWYRQDPGQGLRLIYYSQIVNDFQKGDIAEGYSVSREKKESFPLTVTSAQKNPTAFYLCASSLGGPAAQFFGPGTRLTVL.

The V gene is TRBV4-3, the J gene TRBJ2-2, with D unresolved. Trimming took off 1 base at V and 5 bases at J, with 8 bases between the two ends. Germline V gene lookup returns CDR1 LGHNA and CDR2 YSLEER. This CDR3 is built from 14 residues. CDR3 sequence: CASSQVWGTGELFF. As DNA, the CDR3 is TGCGCCAGCAGCCAAGTTTGGGGAACCGGGGAGCTGTTTTTT.

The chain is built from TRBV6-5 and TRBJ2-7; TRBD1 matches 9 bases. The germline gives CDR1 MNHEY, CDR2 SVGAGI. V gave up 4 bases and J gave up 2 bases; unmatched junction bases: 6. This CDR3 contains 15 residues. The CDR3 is CASSSPGQGTYEQYF. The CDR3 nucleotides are TGTGCCAGCAGTTCACCGGGACAGGGAACCTACGAGCAGTACTTC.

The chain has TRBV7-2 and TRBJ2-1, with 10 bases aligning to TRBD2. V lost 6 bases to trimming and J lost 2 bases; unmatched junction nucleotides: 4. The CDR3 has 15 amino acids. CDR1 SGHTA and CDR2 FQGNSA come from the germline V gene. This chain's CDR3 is CASRKREGPYNEQFF. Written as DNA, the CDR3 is TGTGCCAGCAGAAAGCGGGAGGGCCCCTACAATGAGCAGTTCTTC.

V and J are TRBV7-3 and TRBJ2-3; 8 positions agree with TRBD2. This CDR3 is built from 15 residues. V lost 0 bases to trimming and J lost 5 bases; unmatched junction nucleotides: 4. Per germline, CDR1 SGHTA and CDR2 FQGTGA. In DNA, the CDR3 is TGTGCCAGCAGCTTAACGGCGGGAGGTTTAGATACGCAGTATTTT. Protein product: CASSLTAGGLDTQYF.

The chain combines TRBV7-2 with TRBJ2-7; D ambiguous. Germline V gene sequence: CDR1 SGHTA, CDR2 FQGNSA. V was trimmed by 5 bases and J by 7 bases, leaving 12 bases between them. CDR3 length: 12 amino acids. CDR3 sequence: CASSPTAWEQYF. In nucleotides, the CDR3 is TGTGCCAGCAGCCCAACCGCCTGGGAGCAGTACTTC. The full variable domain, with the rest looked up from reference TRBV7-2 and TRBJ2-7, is GAGVSQSPSNKVTEKGKDVELRCDPISGHTALYWYRQSLGQGLEFLIYFQGNSAPDKSGLPSDRFSAERTGGSVSTLTIQRTQQEDSAVYLCASSPTAWEQYFGPGTRLTVT.

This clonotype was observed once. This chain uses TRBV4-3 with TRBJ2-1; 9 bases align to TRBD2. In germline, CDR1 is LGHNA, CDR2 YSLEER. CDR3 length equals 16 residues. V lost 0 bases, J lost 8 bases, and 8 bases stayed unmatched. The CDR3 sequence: CASSQDLAGGSDEQFF. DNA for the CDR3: TGCGCCAGCAGCCAAGACCTTGCGGGAGGGAGCGATGAGCAGTTCTTC.

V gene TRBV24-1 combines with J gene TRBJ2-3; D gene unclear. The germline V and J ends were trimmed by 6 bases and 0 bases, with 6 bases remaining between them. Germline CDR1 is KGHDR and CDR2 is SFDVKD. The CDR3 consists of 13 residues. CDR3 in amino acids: CATSFGSTDTQYF. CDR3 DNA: TGTGCCACCAGTTTTGGGAGCACAGATACGCAGTATTTT.

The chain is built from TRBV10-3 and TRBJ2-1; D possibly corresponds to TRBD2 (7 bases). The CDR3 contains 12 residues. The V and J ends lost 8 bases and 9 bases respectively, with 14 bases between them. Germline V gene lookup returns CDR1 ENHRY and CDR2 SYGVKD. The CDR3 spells CAIAPGGREQFF. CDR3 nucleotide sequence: TGTGCCATCGCCCCCGGGGGGCGTGAGCAGTTCTTC.

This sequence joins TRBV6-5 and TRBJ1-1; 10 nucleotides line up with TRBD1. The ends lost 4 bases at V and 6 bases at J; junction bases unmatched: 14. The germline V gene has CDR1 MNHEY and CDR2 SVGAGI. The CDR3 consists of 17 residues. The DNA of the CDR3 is TGTGCCAGCAGTTGGGGCCGGACAGGGGGAAAGTTGGCTGAAGCTTTCTTT. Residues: CASSWGRTGGKLAEAFF.